Following are 15 T cell receptor beta chains from one sample sequenced in a study of CD8 T cells in Susac syndrome. Reverse transcription of about 0.45 to 1 ug RNA used random hexamers. TCRdb passed the immunoSEQ multiplex PCR reads through MiXCR, listing each CDR3 protein once. This table has about 430,000 distinct CDR3 sequences, approximately 85% appearing once. Sequenced material: CD8+ T cells from PBMCs. The receptor set was obtained from a human donor with multiple sclerosis.

The gene calls are TRBV2 and TRBJ2-1, with TRBD1 matching over 10 bases. Unmatched junction bases numbered 17, after V lost 10 bases and J lost 8 bases. The CDR3 extends over 16 amino acids. Germline lookup yields CDR1 SNHLY and CDR2 FYNNEI. CDR3 protein: CATSTGQGGVSDEQFF. As DNA, the CDR3 is TGTGCCACCTCGACAGGACAGGGGGGAGTTAGCGATGAGCAGTTCTTC.

The genes are TRBV6-5 and TRBJ2-5; TRBD1 is a possible D gene (6 bases). This CDR3 comprises 16 residues. Deletions cut 7 bases from V and 0 bases from J, with 18 bases between. Germline V lookup: CDR1 MNHEY, CDR2 SVGAGI. The CDR3 here is CASIYTETGNQETQYF. CDR3 bases: TGTGCCAGCATTTATACTGAAACAGGGAACCAAGAGACCCAGTACTTC.

The sample holds one count of this clonotype. The rearrangement uses TRBV9 and TRBJ1-5; D is unresolved. CDR3 length: 14 amino acids. From germline, CDR1 is SGDLS and CDR2 YYNGEE. Trimming pared 7 bases from V and 0 bases from J, leaving 11 bases between. The CDR3 DNA is TGTGCCAGCGGCCGCGGTAATAGCAATCAGCCCCAGCATTTT. Translated: CASGRGNSNQPQHF.

The rearrangement uses TRBV6-6 and TRBJ2-7; maybe TRBD1 (6 bases). The germline V gene encodes CDR1 MNHNY and CDR2 SVGAGI (reference sequence). The CDR3 extends over 16 amino acids. Trimming stripped 4 bases from V and 9 bases from J, with 25 bases between. CDR3 coding DNA: TGTGCCAGCAGTTTTGGCAGGGGATTACTCGACCCCTTGCAGTACTTC. Translated, it gives CASSFGRGLLDPLQYF.

This chain connects TRBV5-1 to TRBJ2-7; TRBD2 matches 15 bases. The J segment lost 5 bases and the V segment lost 3 bases, leaving 3 bases of the junction unmatched. Germline CDR1 is SGHRS and CDR2 is YFSETQ. The CDR3 covers 15 residues. The CDR3 DNA sequence: TGCGCCAGCAGCTGGGGACTAGCGGGAGGTGACGAGCAGTACTTC. Its translation is CASSWGLAGGDEQYF.

V and J are TRBV24-1 and TRBJ2-1; 13 nucleotides align to TRBD2. Trimming removed 4 bases from V and 7 bases from J; junction bases left unmatched: 6. This CDR3 contains 16 residues. The germline gives CDR1 KGHDR, CDR2 SFDVKD. The CDR3 region has the DNA TGTGCCACCAGTGACCGGACTAGCGGGAGATTGAATGAGCAGTTCTTC. This sequence encodes CATSDRTSGRLNEQFF.

Only a few counts were recorded for this clonotype. This chain connects TRBV20-1 to TRBJ2-1; D remains unclear. Germline CDR1 reads DFQATT; CDR2 reads SNEGSKA (reference sequence). The V end lost 4 bases, the J end lost 3 bases, and 22 bases lay between the germline ends. This CDR3 is 17 amino acids long. This CDR3 is CSAIHWVRSSIYNEQFF. CDR3 bases: TGCAGTGCTATTCATTGGGTGAGGTCTAGTATCTACAATGAGCAGTTCTTC.

The chain couples TRBV3-1 to TRBJ1-1, with D possibly being TRBD1 (5 bases). Germline CDR1 LGHDT, CDR2 YNNKEL (reference sequence). The germline V and J ends were trimmed by 4 bases and 3 bases, with 12 bases remaining between them. This CDR3 is 14 amino acids long. The CDR3 bases are TGTGCCAGCAGCCGAGGGGACGGATACACTGAAGCTTTCTTT. Translated, it gives CASSRGDGYTEAFF. Variable domain in full (rest from reference TRBV3-1 and TRBJ1-1): DTAVSQTPKYLVTQMGNDKSIKCEQNLGHDTMYWYKQDSKKFLKIMFSYNNKELIINETVPNRFSPKSPDKAHLNLHINSLELGDSAVYFCASSRGDGYTEAFFGQGTRLTVV.

CDR3 in DNA: TGTGCCAGCAGTGAATTGGGGAGTGGGACTGAAGCTTTCTTT. Its translation: CASSELGSGTEAFF. This chain connects TRBV6-1 to TRBJ1-1, with no clear D. V dropped 2 bases and J dropped 5 bases, with 12 bases sitting between them. The CDR3 sequence is 14 residues long. In germline, CDR1 is MNHNS, CDR2 SASEGT.

This chain connects TRBV27 to TRBJ1-1, with a possible D match to TRBD1 (6 bases). Germline assignment: CDR1 MNHEY and CDR2 SMNVEV (reference sequence). Trimming stripped 5 bases from V and 1 base from J, with 20 bases between. This CDR3 is 17 amino acids long. Here the CDR3 reads CASSPSSTGIPNTEAFF. CDR3 nucleotides: TGTGCCAGCAGTCCATCCTCAACAGGGATCCCGAACACTGAAGCTTTCTTT.

The V and J genes are TRBV27 and TRBJ2-7, with 9 nucleotides matching TRBD1. The germline V gene has CDR1 MNHEY and CDR2 SMNVEV (reference sequence). V shed 7 bases, J shed 4 bases, and the junction held 8 bases outside the gene matches. The CDR3 length is 14 residues. The CDR3 region has the DNA TGTGCCAGCAATTCTGGGGGACAGGGTTACGAGCAGTACTTC. This codes for CASNSGGQGYEQYF.

The chain has TRBV28 and TRBJ2-7, with 7 bases identical to TRBD1. Germline V gene lookup returns CDR1 MDHEN and CDR2 SYDVKM. V trimming: 5 bases; J trimming: 10 bases; junction bases outside the gene matches: 5. This CDR3 is built from 11 residues. Here the CDR3 reads CASSPTGVQYF. CDR3 nucleotides: TGTGCCAGCAGTCCAACAGGGGTCCAGTACTTC.

The CDR3 DNA sequence: TGCAGCGTCGGATTGGAGCAGGGTAGCGGGCTCTCCTACGAGCAGTACTTC. It translates to CSVGLEQGSGLSYEQYF. The chain has TRBV29-1 and TRBJ2-7, with TRBD2 matching over 7 bases. The CDR3 extends over 17 amino acids. The ends lost 6 bases at V and 0 bases at J; junction bases unmatched: 17. CDR1 is SQVTM and CDR2 is ANQGSEA in the germline V gene.

This chain joins TRBV27 and TRBJ2-1; 14 nucleotides match TRBD2. J was trimmed by 8 bases and V by 3 bases; bases with no gene match: 6. The CDR3 contains 16 residues. The V gene's germline CDR1 is MNHEY and CDR2 SMNVEV (reference sequence). CDR3 DNA sequence: TGTGCCAGCAGTTTCACGGGACTAGCGGGAGTCGATGAGCAGTTCTTC. It specifies CASSFTGLAGVDEQFF.

This chain links TRBV20-1 with TRBJ2-2, with 14 bases fitting TRBD2. This CDR3 has 18 residues. Germline values: CDR1 DFQATT, CDR2 SNEGSKA (reference sequence). V lost 1 base and J lost 3; bases outside the gene matches: 7. The CDR3 DNA sequence: TGCAGTGCTAGAGCGGGACTAGCGGGAGAGTGGGACACCGGGGAGCTGTTTTTT. The encoded protein is CSARAGLAGEWDTGELFF.